This T cell receptor (beta chain) emerged from a study of cytomegalovirus exposure and HLA in healthy donors. Study-wide background: Across a few hundred genotyped donors, 81% landed in the Caucasian-associated ancestry cluster. Study-level results: In vitro assays verified that three CMV-associated chains recognized CMV antigens specifically. TRBV6-2, TRBV6-3 and some other V segments were excluded as indistinguishable.

This CDR3 has 17 residues. Trimming removed 4 bases from V and 0 bases from J; junction bases left unmatched: 7. Germline V gives CDR1 SGDLS, CDR2 YYNGEE. Of note for this clone: Its specificity is not known.

13 Jbeta primers and 60 Vbeta primers were used for the PCR. In the original processing: The authors later counted tens of millions of unique TCR beta chains, 8.5 million to 13 million of them shared. The table came from immunoSEQ multiplex PCR; TCRdb's copy has only in-frame clones and leaves some out. The V and J calls and clone size are taken from that table; D and trimming were inferred from the DNA. Seen here are 120,000 or so clones, more than 65% observed once, and the top ten hold 3% to 4%. The chain joins TRBV9 to TRBJ2-3; the match to TRBD2 covers 11 bases. This TCR was recovered from a man aged 18 to 35 in good health and CMV-seropositive. Sample: PBMCs. CDR3 residues: CASSPGTSGTSTDTQYF. Written as DNA, the CDR3 is TGTGCCAGCAGCCCCGGGACTAGCGGTACTAGCACAGATACGCAGTATTTT.